The 24 T cell receptor beta chains below all came from one sample that was sequenced in a study of T cells in Graves' hyperthyroidism and ophthalmopathy (dated by TCRdb to the late 2010s). Library creation used multiplex PCR. These reads were obtained on an Illumina HiSeq 2000. The TCR beta CDR3 regions were amplified from RNA transcripts. For the first round of RT-PCR on the TCR CDR3, the HTBI primer set was used together with the Qiagen OneStep RT-PCR kit. The public reads were run again by TCRdb, first through fastp at Q25 and then through MiXCR, and only productive beta chains were kept. Duplicate CDR3 protein sequences are folded into a single record with the most common DNA and genes. Recorded for this sample are about 360,000 distinct CDR3 sequences; 19% of them occurred a single time. The top ten constitute about 3.7% of the sample. The sample was blood. These receptor sequences come from a woman under 30 with Graves' hyperthyroidism.

The J gene is TRBJ2-5, the V gene TRBV7-2, with a tentative D call TRBD2 (8 bases). V gave up 0 bases and J gave up 4 bases, with 27 bases separating them. From germline, CDR1 is SGHTA and CDR2 FQGNSA. This CDR3 has 20 residues. CDR3 sequence (DNA): TGTGCCAGCAGCTTAGCGGCCAGAGGACAGGCTCTCGGGGGGGCAGAGACCCAGTACTTC. Protein sequence: CASSLAARGQALGGAETQYF.

This clonotype was observed at least ten times. The chain is built from TRBV12-3 or TRBV12-4 and TRBJ1-1, with D unclear. The CDR3 runs 14 residues. Trimming pared 7 bases from V and 11 bases from J, leaving 23 bases between. CDR3 protein: CASTSTGGLRRAFF. Written as DNA, the CDR3 is TGTGCCAGCACCTCGACGGGCGGGCTGAGGCGGGCTTTCTTT.

This clonotype was observed many times. Being one base from a much bigger clone, this may be a read error. J is TRBJ2-4 and V is TRBV2, with D possibly matching TRBD2 (5 bases). This CDR3 is built from 13 residues. Germline V lookup: CDR1 SNHLY, CDR2 FYNNEI. The CDR3: CASSPGNKNIRYF. CDR3 DNA sequence: TGTGCCAGCAGTCCCGGGAACAAAAACATTCGGTACTTC.

This clonotype was recorded many times. The rearrangement links TRBV27 to TRBJ1-3, with a possible D match to TRBD1 (6 bases). In germline, CDR1 is MNHEY, CDR2 SMNVEV (reference sequence). The CDR3 sequence is 14 residues long. V lost 6 bases to trimming and J lost 1 base, with 10 bases between them. The CDR3 DNA reads as TGTGCCAGCAGACCCACAGGGTCTGGAAACACCATATATTTT. Protein sequence: CASRPTGSGNTIYF.

This clonotype was found many times. The genes are TRBV29-1 and TRBJ1-3; D not certain. Trimming shortened V by 8 bases and J by 0 bases, and 5 bases separated the two germline ends. CDR3 length: 11 residues. Looked up from germline, CDR1 is SQVTM and CDR2 is ANQGSEA. The CDR3, as DNA: TGCAGCTGCGACTCTGGAAACACCATATATTTT. It encodes CSCDSGNTIYF.

This clonotype was seen many times. The V gene is TRBV6-5, the J gene TRBJ1-5, with D hard to call. Trimming shortened V by 6 bases and J by 9 bases, and 15 bases separated the two germline ends. CDR3 length: 13 amino acids. Germline V gives CDR1 MNHEY, CDR2 SVGAGI. CDR3 DNA sequence: TGTGCCAGCAGGAGTCTGGCCGCGGGGCCCCAGCATTTT. Protein sequence: CASRSLAAGPQHF.

Many counts were recorded for this clonotype. CDR3 amino acids: CASSRAPALFKNTEAFF. In DNA form, the CDR3 reads TGTGCCAGTAGTAGGGCCCCGGCCCTTTTCAAGAACACTGAAGCTTTCTTT. The V gene is TRBV19, the J gene TRBJ1-1, with D uncertain. The germline V and J ends were trimmed by 4 bases and 1 base, with 19 bases remaining between them. The CDR3 has 17 residues. Germline V gives CDR1 LNHDA, CDR2 SQIVND (reference sequence).

This clonotype was recorded many times. This chain uses TRBV6-5 with TRBJ1-1; D is ambiguous. Trimming pared 4 bases from V and 1 base from J, leaving 10 bases between. This CDR3 contains 14 residues. CDR1 MNHEY and CDR2 SVGAGI come from the germline V gene. This chain's CDR3 is CASSFRGSNTEAFF. The CDR3 bases are TGTGCCAGCAGTTTCAGAGGATCGAACACTGAAGCTTTCTTT.

The chain recombines TRBV12-3 or TRBV12-4 with TRBJ2-5; TRBD1 matches 9 bases. The V gene end was trimmed by 4 bases and the J gene end by 4 bases; junction bases not matched to a gene: 1. The CDR3 spans 13 residues. The CDR3 nucleotides are TGTGCCAGCAGTTGGACAGGGGTAGAGACCCAGTACTTC. Translated: CASSWTGVETQYF.

J is TRBJ1-5 and V is TRBV11-2, with D maybe TRBD1 (5 bases). V lost 3 bases, J lost 1 base, and 10 bases lay in between. Germline-derived CDR1 and CDR2 are SGHAT and FQNNGV. The CDR3 loop spans 15 amino acids. DNA for the CDR3: TGTGCCAGCAGCTTGTCCGGGGGGAGCAATCAGCCCCAGCATTTT. Amino acid sequence: CASSLSGGSNQPQHF. The whole variable domain, filled in from reference TRBV11-2 and TRBJ1-5, reads EAGVAQSPRYKIIEKRQSVAFWCNPISGHATLYWYQQILGQGPKLLIQFQNNGVVDDSQLPKDRFSAERLKGVDSTLKIQPAKLEDSAVYLCASSLSGGSNQPQHFGDGTRLSIL.

This clonotype was detected many times. The chain is built from TRBV29-1 and TRBJ1-1; no definite D call. Germline CDR1 and CDR2: SQVTM and ANQGSEA. Trimming cost V 4 bases and J 4 bases, with 13 bases left between them. This CDR3 spans 13 amino acids. The DNA of the CDR3 is TGCAGCGTTGTGGGTAGGGAGGGCACTGAAGCTTTCTTT. It specifies CSVVGREGTEAFF.

This chain connects TRBV29-1 to TRBJ2-5; 7 bases agree with TRBD1. The junction had 4 bases not matched to a gene; V was cut back by 4 bases and J by 2 bases. Looked up from germline, CDR1 is SQVTM and CDR2 is ANQGSEA. This CDR3 is built from 13 residues. The CDR3 DNA follows: TGCAGCGTTGGGAAGACAGGGCAAGAGACCCAGTACTTC. Translation gives CSVGKTGQETQYF.

This clonotype came up many times. The chain carries TRBV5-1 and TRBJ2-5, with D maybe TRBD1 (6 bases). CDR1 and CDR2 from the germline V gene are SGHRS and YFSETQ. The germline V and J ends were trimmed by 6 bases and 2 bases, with 17 bases remaining between them. The CDR3 covers 15 residues. The CDR3, as DNA: TGCGCCAGCACTCCCCGAGTGGGACAACAAGAGACCCAGTACTTC. Its translation: CASTPRVGQQETQYF.

The sample holds many counts of this clonotype. This chain joins TRBV28 and TRBJ2-5; 7 nucleotides line up with TRBD1. The CDR3 contains 16 residues. The V and J ends lost 5 bases and 5 bases, in that order; junction bases with no gene match: 14. CDR1 is MDHEN and CDR2 is SYDVKM in the germline V gene. This CDR3 reads CASSLPGGKALETQYF. CDR3 sequence (DNA): TGTGCCAGCAGTCTCCCAGGGGGAAAAGCTCTGGAGACCCAGTACTTC.

This chain uses TRBV7-2 with TRBJ2-7; no reliable D call. Germline CDR1 and CDR2: SGHTA and FQGNSA. V lost 1 base and J lost 4, with 11 bases in between. CDR3 length equals 14 residues. In DNA form, the CDR3 reads TGTGCCAGCAGCTTAGAAGGTTTTTTTTACGAGCAGTACTTC. As protein: CASSLEGFFYEQYF.

This clonotype has at least ten counts. The chain carries TRBV6-1 and TRBJ1-2, with D hard to call. V shed 0 bases and J shed 4 bases, with 9 bases lying between them. Germline V gene lookup returns CDR1 MNHNS and CDR2 SASEGT. CDR3 length: 14 residues. CDR3 coding DNA: TGTGCCAGCAGTGAAGCTACGGAGGTCTATGGCTACACCTTC. This sequence encodes CASSEATEVYGYTF.

The chain recombines TRBV28 with TRBJ2-2; TRBD1 agrees at 7 bases. The CDR3 is 15 amino acids. The germline gives CDR1 MDHEN, CDR2 SYDVKM. Losses at the gene ends were 10 bases for V and 2 bases for J; bases not matched to a gene: 10. The CDR3 loop is CATDAGTANTGELFF. The CDR3 DNA sequence: TGTGCCACCGACGCCGGGACAGCTAACACCGGGGAGCTGTTTTTT.

This clonotype was detected many times. The genes are TRBV28 and TRBJ1-5; a possible D gene is TRBD1 (6 bases). The V end lost 7 bases, the J end lost 5 bases, and 15 bases lay between the germline ends. CDR1 and CDR2 (germline): MDHEN, SYDVKM. CDR3 size: 14 residues. The CDR3 is CASKRSDRHQPQHF. In DNA, the CDR3 is TGTGCCAGCAAGAGGTCGGACAGACATCAGCCCCAGCATTTT.

This clonotype was seen just once. This chain links TRBV7-2 with TRBJ2-7; D unresolved. Germline CDR1 and CDR2: SGHTA and FQGNSA. Trimming removed 1 base from V and 7 bases from J, with 11 bases in between. The CDR3 is made up of 13 amino acids. Here the CDR3 reads CASSLGTVKEQYF. CDR3 coding DNA: TGTGCCAGCAGCTTAGGAACAGTTAAAGAGCAGTACTTC.

This clonotype was seen ten or more times. The chain combines TRBV5-1 with TRBJ1-2; D remains ambiguous. This CDR3 is 15 amino acids long. V lost 2 bases and J 6 bases, leaving 17 bases between the germline ends. Germline lookup yields CDR1 SGHRS and CDR2 YFSETQ. CDR3 coding DNA: TGCGCCAGCAGCTTCATGGCTTTGGGTGATAATGGCTACACCTTC. Translation gives CASSFMALGDNGYTF.

Regarding this clonotype: Possible read error: a much larger clone is one base away. CDR3 region: CATSGQGKVQPQHF. Here the CDR3 DNA reads TGTGCCACCAGTGGACAGGGAAAGGTTCAGCCCCAGCATTTT. V gene TRBV24-1 combines with J gene TRBJ1-5; TRBD1 agrees at 7 bases. There are 14 residues in the CDR3. The V segment lost 5 bases and the J segment 6 bases; nucleotides outside the gene matches: 6. Germline-derived CDR1 and CDR2 are KGHDR and SFDVKD.

The J gene is TRBJ2-7, the V gene TRBV5-1; 7 bases match TRBD1. The V and J ends lost 4 bases and 5 bases, in that order; junction bases with no gene match: 12. CDR1 SGHRS and CDR2 YFSETQ come from the germline V gene. The CDR3 covers 15 residues. CDR3 in amino acids: CASSSGGRGFNEQYF. CDR3 nucleotides: TGCGCCAGCAGCAGCGGCGGCAGGGGGTTCAACGAGCAGTACTTC. The entire variable domain, with the rest obtained from reference TRBV5-1 and TRBJ2-7, is as follows: KAGVTQTPRYLIKTRGQQVTLSCSPISGHRSVSWYQQTPGQGLQFLFEYFSETQRNKGNFPGRFSGRQFSNSRSEMNVSTLELGDSALYLCASSSGGRGFNEQYFGPGTRLTVT.

This clonotype was seen just once. The V call is TRBV5-1, the J call TRBJ1-2; D remains ambiguous. V gave up 2 bases and J gave up 2 bases, with 10 bases separating them. Germline V gene sequence: CDR1 SGHRS, CDR2 YFSETQ. The length of the CDR3 is 14 residues. The CDR3 DNA follows: TGCGCCAGCAGCTTCCCCGGAGAGAACTATGGCTACACCTTC. Amino acids: CASSFPGENYGYTF.

Many counts were recorded for this clonotype. The chain has TRBV12-3 or TRBV12-4 and TRBJ1-5; perhaps TRBD1 as D (6 bases). V was trimmed by 6 bases and J by 6 bases, leaving 18 bases between them. The CDR3 loop spans 15 amino acids. In nucleotides, the CDR3 is TGTGCCAGCAGCCAAAACAGGGCTGGGGGTCAGCCCCAGCATTTT. Translation: CASSQNRAGGQPQHF.